This entry features one TCR beta chain sequence. This sample was taken from a study of identical twins. One entry per CDR3 protein, called by TCRdb with MiXCR from the 5' RACE reads. The table shows around 470,000 distinct CDR3 sequences, with 14% occurring only once. V gave up 1 base and J gave up 5 bases, with 14 bases separating them. The CDR3 is 15 residues long. The germline V gene encodes CDR1 LGHDT and CDR2 YNNKEL (reference sequence). These data also formed part of another study, on yellow fever vaccine responses in identical twins.

The sample consisted of CD4+ T cells sorted from blood. This chain joins TRBV3-1 and TRBJ2-5; the D call may be TRBD1 or TRBD2 (5 bases each). The source of this sequence is a woman aged 18-29 years in good health. CDR3 sequence reads: CASSQVRGSFETQYF. For the CDR3, the DNA is TGTGCCAGCAGCCAAGTGAGGGGTAGCTTCGAGACCCAGTACTTC.